This record covers a single T cell receptor beta chain. This record comes from a study of blood T cell repertoires in COVID-19. Using immunoSEQ multiplex PCR, the repertoire was profiled, and TCRdb retains in-frame clones only, with some absent. The table records 340,000 or so clones, around 82% of them present only once. The V gene lost 4 bases and the J gene lost 0 bases, with 7 bases spanning the gap. Germline V gene data show CDR1 as SGHTA and CDR2 as FQGNSA. This CDR3 is built from 13 residues. The specimen was peripheral blood. This TCR was recovered from a man aged 30 to 45 with active or convalescent COVID-19. This rearrangement joins TRBV7-2 to TRBJ2-7, with D tentatively TRBD1 (5 bases). The CDR3 sequence: CASSSTVSYEQYF. The CDR3 DNA reads TGTGCCAGCAGCTCGACAGTCTCCTACGAGCAGTACTTC.